Each of the 10 T cell receptor beta chains below was sequenced from the same sample in a study of PD-1 blockade in classical Hodgkin lymphoma. Every patient was affected by relapse after autologous stem cell transplantation, while exposure to brentuximab vedotin was not uniform. Clones were sequenced by immunoSEQ multiplex PCR, and TCRdb holds only the in-frame ones, with some missing. The table lists roughly 40,000 clones, about 87% of them singletons. Sequenced material: peripheral blood mononuclear cells (PBMCs), taken at baseline. The receptors originated from a human donor with classical Hodgkin lymphoma.

V and J are TRBV4-2 and TRBJ2-7; 15 nucleotides agree with TRBD2. The CDR3 covers 19 residues. After removal of 0 bases from V and 3 bases from J, the junction contained 9 bases not matched to a gene. Per germline, CDR1 LGHNA and CDR2 YNFKEQ. CDR3 sequence: CASSQDGLAGGVISYEQYF. As DNA, the CDR3 is TGTGCCAGCAGCCAAGATGGACTAGCGGGGGGGGTCATAAGCTACGAGCAGTACTTC.

The gene calls are TRBV4-2 and TRBJ2-1; unclear D gene. Per germline, CDR1 LGHNA and CDR2 YNFKEQ. V was shortened by 0 bases and J by 1 base, with 7 bases between the two germline ends. The CDR3 sequence is 15 residues long. The CDR3 spells CASSQEVVSYNEQFF. As DNA, the CDR3 is TGTGCCAGCAGCCAAGAGGTAGTTTCCTACAATGAGCAGTTCTTC.

The chain couples TRBV5-1 to TRBJ1-6; 8 bases match TRBD1. J lost 4 bases, V lost 3 bases, and 9 bases had no gene match. The CDR3 has 17 amino acids. Germline CDR1 SGHRS, CDR2 YFSETQ. The chain's CDR3 is CASSWGTGTTYNSPLHF. In DNA form, the CDR3 reads TGCGCCAGCAGCTGGGGGACAGGAACAACTTATAATTCACCCCTCCACTTT.

The V gene is TRBV7-8, the J gene TRBJ1-1; D call uncertain. The V gene lost 8 bases and the J gene lost 8 bases, with 15 bases spanning the gap. Looked up from germline, CDR1 is SGHVS and CDR2 is FQNEAQ. CDR3 length: 12 residues. CDR3 residues: CASASPSVEAFF. CDR3 coding DNA: TGTGCCAGCGCCAGCCCTTCTGTAGAAGCTTTCTTT.

The rearrangement uses TRBV27 and TRBJ2-7; 12 positions match TRBD2. V shed 5 bases, J shed 2 bases, and the junction held 1 base outside the gene matches. The CDR3 loop spans 14 amino acids. CDR1 is MNHEY, CDR2 SMNVEV, per germline (reference sequence). The CDR3: CASSLAGGPYEQYF. The CDR3 nucleotides are TGTGCCAGCAGTCTAGCGGGAGGGCCCTACGAGCAGTACTTC.

The chain is built from TRBV18 and TRBJ1-2; D ambiguous. This CDR3 has 13 residues. The V gene's germline CDR1 is KGHSH and CDR2 LQKENI. Trimming shortened V by 3 bases and J by 7 bases, and 12 bases separated the two germline ends. CDR3 amino acids: CASSPPTFFGYTF. The CDR3 nucleotides are TGTGCCAGCTCACCTCCGACCTTTTTTGGCTACACCTTC.

The chain uses TRBV6-6 and TRBJ1-2, with D maybe TRBD1 (6 bases). V was trimmed by 6 bases and J by 4 bases, leaving 18 bases between them. This CDR3 has 15 residues. Germline assignment: CDR1 MNHNY and CDR2 SVGAGI (reference sequence). CDR3 amino acids: CASRKKMDSIYGYTF. The CDR3 nucleotides are TGTGCCAGCAGGAAAAAAATGGACAGTATCTATGGCTACACCTTC.

This chain uses TRBV7-2 with TRBJ2-1, with D tentatively TRBD2 (5 bases). Trimming left V 5 bases short and J 3 bases short, with 14 bases between. The CDR3 consists of 15 residues. Germline V CDR1 and CDR2: SGHTA, FQGNSA. CDR3 bases: TGTGCCAGCAGCGATGGACTTCACGGCTACAATGAGCAGTTCTTC. Its translation: CASSDGLHGYNEQFF.

In its sample, this clone was seen a few times. The rearrangement uses TRBV4-1 and TRBJ1-6; D is uncertain. With 0 bases removed from V and 6 bases from J, the gap between germline ends came to 12 bases. The germline V gene encodes CDR1 MGHRA and CDR2 YSYEKL. The CDR3 covers 16 residues. CDR3 in DNA: TGCGCCAGCAGCCAAGAGGTGGCAGCTAGTAATTCACCCCTCCACTTT. This codes for CASSQEVAASNSPLHF.

This chain connects TRBV7-7 to TRBJ2-1, with a tentative D call TRBD2 (6 bases). V was cut by 5 bases and J by 0 bases, with 11 bases left in between. The CDR3 length is 15 residues. Germline lookup yields CDR1 SSHAT and CDR2 FNYEAQ (reference sequence). CDR3 protein: CASSPGLSSYNEQFF. The CDR3, as DNA: TGTGCCAGCAGCCCGGGACTCAGCTCCTACAATGAGCAGTTCTTC. Together with reference TRBV7-7 and TRBJ2-1, the CDR3 gives the full variable domain: GAGVSQSPRYKVTKRGQDVTLRCDPISSHATLYWYQQALGQGPEFLTYFNYEAQPDKSGLPSDRFSAERPEGSISTLTIQRTEQRDSAMYRCASSPGLSSYNEQFFGPGTRLTVL.